This TCR beta chain was retrieved from a study of T cell changes during pregnancy in multiple sclerosis (dated by TCRdb to between 2018 and 2020). With regard to the full study: The study looked at changes in the T cell repertoire across pregnancy in women with multiple sclerosis.

The receptor library was made with the immunoSEQ multiplex PCR assay. TCRdb holds this immuneACCESS table with in-frame rearrangements only. Some clones are missing; in checked studies, unresolved V genes explain under half, and the rest has no known cause. The sample table lists tens of thousands of clones, around 92% of them with a count of one. 0.6% to 0.7% of the sample goes to the ten largest clones. A note on this clone: There is no known antigen for this receptor. Base qualities were left out, and no much larger clone turns up one base away.

Cut back by 2 bases and 4 bases, the V and J ends lie 8 bases apart. The germline V gene gives CDR1 as KGHSH and CDR2 as LQKENI. The cysteine opens and the phenylalanine closes a CDR3 of 13 amino acids. The sequence is cut down to CDR3 DNA, 39 bases in frame from base 1. The chain employs TRBV18 and TRBJ1-1; no D gene is confidently identified. Sequences were derived from CD4+ T cells from peripheral blood mononuclear cells, sampled after pregnancy. The clonotype was recovered from a female donor with multiple sclerosis, enrolled in a pregnancy study. The CDR3 loop reads CASSPGMPTEAFF. DNA sequence: TGTGCCAGCTCACCAGGCATGCCCACTGAAGCTTTCTTT.